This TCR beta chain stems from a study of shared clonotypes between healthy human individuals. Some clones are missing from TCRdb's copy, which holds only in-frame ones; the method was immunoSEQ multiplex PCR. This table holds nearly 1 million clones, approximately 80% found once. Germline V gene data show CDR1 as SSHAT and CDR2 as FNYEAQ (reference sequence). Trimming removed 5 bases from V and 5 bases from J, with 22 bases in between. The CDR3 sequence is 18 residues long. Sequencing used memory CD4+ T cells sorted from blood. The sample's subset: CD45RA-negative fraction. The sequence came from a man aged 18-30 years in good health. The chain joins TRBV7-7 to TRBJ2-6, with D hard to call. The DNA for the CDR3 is TGTGCCAGCAGCCATCTAAGTAAGTGCCAAAGTCGGGCCAACGTCCTGACTTTC. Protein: CASSHLSKCQSRANVLTF. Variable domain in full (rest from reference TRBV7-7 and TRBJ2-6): GAGVSQSPRYKVTKRGQDVTLRCDPISSHATLYWYQQALGQGPEFLTYFNYEAQPDKSGLPSDRFSAERPEGSISTLTIQRTEQRDSAMYRCASSHLSKCQSRANVLTFGAGSRLTVL.